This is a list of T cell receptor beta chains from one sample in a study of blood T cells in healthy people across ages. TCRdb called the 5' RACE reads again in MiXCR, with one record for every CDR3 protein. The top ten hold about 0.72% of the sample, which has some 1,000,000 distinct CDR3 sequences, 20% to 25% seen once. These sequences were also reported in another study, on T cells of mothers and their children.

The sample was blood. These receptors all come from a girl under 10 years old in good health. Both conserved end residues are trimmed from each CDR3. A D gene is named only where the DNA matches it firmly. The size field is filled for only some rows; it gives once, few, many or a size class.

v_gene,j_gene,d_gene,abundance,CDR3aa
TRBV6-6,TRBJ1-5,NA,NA,ASSYISGQPQH
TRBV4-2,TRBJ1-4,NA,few,ASSPHAGGVRELF
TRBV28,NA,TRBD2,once,ASSRTGTRALQTQY
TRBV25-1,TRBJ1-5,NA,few,ASSGGFDGQPQH
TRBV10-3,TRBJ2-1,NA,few,VISEGVSGPPSFYNEQF
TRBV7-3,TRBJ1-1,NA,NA,ASSLRWGAEAF
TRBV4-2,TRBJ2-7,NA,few,ASSLDGDEQY
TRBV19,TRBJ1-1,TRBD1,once,ASSLWTGRGTEAF
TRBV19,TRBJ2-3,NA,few,ASSIDLWGRDTQY
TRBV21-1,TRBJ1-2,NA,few,ASSKGPVHYSNYGYT
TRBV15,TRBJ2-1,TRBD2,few,ATSPRTSSPNEQF
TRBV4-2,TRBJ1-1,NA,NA,ASSQLQTGTNTEAF
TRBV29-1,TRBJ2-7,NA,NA,SGQEGTYEQY
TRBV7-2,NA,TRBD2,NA,ASSFSGGFSYEQY
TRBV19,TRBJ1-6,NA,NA,ASQTDDNSPLH
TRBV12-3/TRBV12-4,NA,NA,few,ASSPDGKDEQY
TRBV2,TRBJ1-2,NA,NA,ASSELDTNKGGYT
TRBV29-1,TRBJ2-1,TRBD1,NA,SVSDRGQF